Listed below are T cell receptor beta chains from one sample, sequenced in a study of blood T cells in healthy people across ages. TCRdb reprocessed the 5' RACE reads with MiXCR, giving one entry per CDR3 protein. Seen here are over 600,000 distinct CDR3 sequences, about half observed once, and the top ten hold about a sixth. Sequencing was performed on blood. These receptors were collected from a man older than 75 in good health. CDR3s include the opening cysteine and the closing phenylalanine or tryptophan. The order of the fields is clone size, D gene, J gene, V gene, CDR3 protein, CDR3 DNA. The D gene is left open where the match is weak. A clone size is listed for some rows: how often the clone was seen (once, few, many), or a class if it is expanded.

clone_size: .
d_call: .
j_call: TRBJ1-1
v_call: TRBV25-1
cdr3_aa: CASSGDWGRSTEAFF
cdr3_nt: TGTGCCAGCAGTGGGGACTGGGGGCGTAGTACTGAAGCTTTCTTT

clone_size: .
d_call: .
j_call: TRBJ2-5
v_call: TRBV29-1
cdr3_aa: CSVETVGGVQETQYF
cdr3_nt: TGCAGCGTTGAAACGGTTGGAGGGGTCCAAGAGACCCAGTACTTC

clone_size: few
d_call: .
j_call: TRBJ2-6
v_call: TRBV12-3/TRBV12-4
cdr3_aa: CASSPETWGANVLTF
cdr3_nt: TGTGCCAGCAGTCCCGAGACTTGGGGGGCCAACGTCCTGACTTTC

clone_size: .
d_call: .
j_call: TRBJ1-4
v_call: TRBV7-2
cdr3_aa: CASSRLERAGKLFF
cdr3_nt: TGTGCCAGCAGCCGACTGGAACGGGCGGGAAAACTGTTTTTT

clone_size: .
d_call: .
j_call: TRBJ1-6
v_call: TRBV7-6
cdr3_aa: CASSLASGLGSPLHF
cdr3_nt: TGTGCCAGCAGCTTAGCGTCAGGGCTTGGTTCACCCCTCCACTTT

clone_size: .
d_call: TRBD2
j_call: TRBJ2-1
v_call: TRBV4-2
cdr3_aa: CASSPRDGGSSYNEQFF
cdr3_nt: TGTGCCAGCAGCCCGCGCGACGGGGGGAGCTCCTACAATGAGCAGTTCTTC

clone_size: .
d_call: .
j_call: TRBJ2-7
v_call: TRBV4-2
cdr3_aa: CASSQETLRAGTYEQYF
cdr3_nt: TGTGCCAGCAGCCAAGAAACCCTTAGGGCAGGGACCTACGAGCAGTACTTC

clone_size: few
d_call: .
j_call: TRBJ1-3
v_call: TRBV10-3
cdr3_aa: CAIRDAGSAGNTIYF
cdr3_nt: TGTGCCATCAGGGACGCAGGGAGCGCTGGAAACACCATATATTTT

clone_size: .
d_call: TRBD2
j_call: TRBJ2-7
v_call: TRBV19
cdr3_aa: CASRTGTSGAEQYF
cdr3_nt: TGTGCCAGTAGAACCGGGACTAGCGGCGCCGAGCAGTACTTC

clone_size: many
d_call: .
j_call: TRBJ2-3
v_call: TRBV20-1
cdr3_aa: CSEGHTSTDTQYF
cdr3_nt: TGCAGTGAAGGGCATACTAGCACAGATACGCAGTATTTT

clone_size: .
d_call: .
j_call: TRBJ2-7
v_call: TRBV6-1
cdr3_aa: CASSVGEGYEQYF
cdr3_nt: TGTGCCAGCAGTGTAGGGGAAGGATACGAGCAGTACTTC

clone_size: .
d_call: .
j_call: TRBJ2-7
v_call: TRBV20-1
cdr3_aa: CSAREGILLPGQYF
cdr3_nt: TGCAGTGCTAGAGAGGGTATACTCCTACCAGGGCAGTACTTC

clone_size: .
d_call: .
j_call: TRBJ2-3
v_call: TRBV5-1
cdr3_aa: CASSFHNTDTQYF
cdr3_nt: TGCGCCAGCAGCTTCCACAACACAGATACGCAGTATTTT

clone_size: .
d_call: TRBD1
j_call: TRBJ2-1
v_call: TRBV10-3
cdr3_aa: CAISGLGQGSYNEQFF
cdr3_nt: TGTGCCATCAGTGGGTTAGGACAGGGATCCTACAATGAGCAGTTCTTC

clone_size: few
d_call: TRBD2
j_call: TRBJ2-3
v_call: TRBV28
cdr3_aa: CASSFTSGSTDTQYF
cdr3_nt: TGTGCCAGCAGTTTTACTAGCGGGAGCACAGATACGCAGTATTTT

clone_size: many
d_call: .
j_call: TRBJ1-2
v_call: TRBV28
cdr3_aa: CASGDRQVNGYTF
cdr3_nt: TGTGCCAGCGGGGACCGACAAGTTAATGGCTACACCTTC

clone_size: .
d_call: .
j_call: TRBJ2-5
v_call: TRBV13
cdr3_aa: CASSTYRNQETQYF
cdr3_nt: TGTGCCAGCAGCACCTACAGAAACCAAGAGACCCAGTACTTC

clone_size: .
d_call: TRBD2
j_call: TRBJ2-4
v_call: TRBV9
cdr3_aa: CASSPGLAGGPLRSSKNIQYF
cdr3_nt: TGTGCCAGCAGCCCTGGACTAGCGGGAGGGCCGTTAAGATCATCCAAAAACATTCAGTACTTC

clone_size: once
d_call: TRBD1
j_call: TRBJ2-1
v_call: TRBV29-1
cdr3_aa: CSGARGQENNEQFF
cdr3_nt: TGCAGCGGTGCCAGGGGGCAGGAGAACAATGAGCAGTTCTTC

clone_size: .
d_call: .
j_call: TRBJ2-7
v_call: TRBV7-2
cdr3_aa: CASSLEPSYYNEQYF
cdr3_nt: TGTGCCAGCAGCTTAGAGCCTAGCTACTACAATGAGCAGTACTTC

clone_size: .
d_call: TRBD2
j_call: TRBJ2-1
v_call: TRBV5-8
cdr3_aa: CASSLLAGADWNEQFF
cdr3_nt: TGTGCCAGCAGCTTACTAGCGGGGGCCGACTGGAATGAGCAGTTCTTC

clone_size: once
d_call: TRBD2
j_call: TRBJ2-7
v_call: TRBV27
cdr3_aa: CASSYLAGANNEQYF
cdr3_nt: TGTGCCAGCAGCTATCTAGCGGGGGCGAACAATGAGCAGTACTTC

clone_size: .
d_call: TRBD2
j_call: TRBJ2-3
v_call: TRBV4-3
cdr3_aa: CASSRTSLSDTQYF
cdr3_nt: TGCGCCAGCAGCCGGACTAGCCTCTCAGATACGCAGTATTTT

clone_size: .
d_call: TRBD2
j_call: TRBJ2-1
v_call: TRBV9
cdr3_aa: CASSVEEGAGGRNEQFF
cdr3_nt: TGTGCCAGCAGCGTAGAAGAGGGGGCGGGAGGGCGCAATGAGCAGTTCTTC

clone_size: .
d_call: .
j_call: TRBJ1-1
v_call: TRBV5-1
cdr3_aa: CASSLAGPEAAKAFF
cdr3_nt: TGCGCCAGCAGCTTGGCCGGACCGGAGGCGGCGAAAGCTTTCTTT

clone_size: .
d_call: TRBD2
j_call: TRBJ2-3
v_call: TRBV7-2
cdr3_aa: CASSLPSTSLSTDAQYF
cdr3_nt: TGTGCCAGCAGCTTACCCTCGACTAGCCTGAGCACAGATGCGCAGTATTTT

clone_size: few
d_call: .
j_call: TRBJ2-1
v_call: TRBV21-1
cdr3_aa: CASSNSITSGAYNEQFF
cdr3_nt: TGTGCCAGCAGCAATTCTATCACTAGCGGCGCTTACAATGAGCAGTTCTTC

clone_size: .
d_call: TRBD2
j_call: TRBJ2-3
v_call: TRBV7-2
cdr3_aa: CASSLAATSGSRNTQYF
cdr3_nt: TGTGCCAGCAGCTTAGCTGCTACTAGCGGGAGCCGGAATACGCAGTATTTT

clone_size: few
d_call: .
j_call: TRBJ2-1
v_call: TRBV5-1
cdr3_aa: CASSLDAKSSYNEQFF
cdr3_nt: TGCGCCAGCAGCTTGGACGCCAAGAGCTCCTACAATGAGCAGTTCTTC

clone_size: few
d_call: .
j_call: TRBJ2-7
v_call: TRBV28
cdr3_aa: CASSSWTFSYEQYF
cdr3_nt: TGTGCCAGCAGTTCTTGGACCTTCTCCTACGAGCAGTACTTC

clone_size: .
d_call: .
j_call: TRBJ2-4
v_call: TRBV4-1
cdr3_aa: CASSQPGRGGKNIQYF
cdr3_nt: TGCGCCAGCAGCCAACCTGGTAGGGGGGGCAAAAACATTCAGTACTTC

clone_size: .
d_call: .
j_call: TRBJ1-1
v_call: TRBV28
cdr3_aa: CASSFNGNTEAFF
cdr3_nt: TGTGCCAGCAGTTTTAATGGGAACACTGAAGCTTTCTTT

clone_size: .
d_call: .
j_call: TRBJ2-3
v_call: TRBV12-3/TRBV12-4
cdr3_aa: CASSWGSQSTDTQYF
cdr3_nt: TGTGCCAGCAGTTGGGGCAGCCAAAGCACAGATACGCAGTATTTT

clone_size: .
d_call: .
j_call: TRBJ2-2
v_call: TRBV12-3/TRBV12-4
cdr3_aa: CAIWAANTGELFF
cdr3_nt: TGTGCCATCTGGGCAGCGAACACCGGGGAGCTGTTTTTT

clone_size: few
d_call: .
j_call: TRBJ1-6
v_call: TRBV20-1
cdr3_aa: CSARVPQGRFSPLHF
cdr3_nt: TGCAGTGCTAGAGTACCCCAGGGGCGTTTTTCACCCCTCCACTTT

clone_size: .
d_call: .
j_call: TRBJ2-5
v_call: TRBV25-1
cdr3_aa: CASHARVGETQYF
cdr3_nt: TGTGCCAGCCATGCCAGGGTAGGGGAGACCCAGTACTTC

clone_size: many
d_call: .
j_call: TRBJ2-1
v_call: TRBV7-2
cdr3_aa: CASSGPTSSSYNEQFF
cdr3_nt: TGTGCCAGCAGCGGACCGACTAGTAGCTCCTACAATGAGCAGTTCTTC

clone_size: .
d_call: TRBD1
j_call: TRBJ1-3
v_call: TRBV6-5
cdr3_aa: CASSYTAGGRSGNTIYF
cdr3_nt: TGTGCCAGCAGTTACACGGCAGGGGGCCGCTCTGGAAACACCATATATTTT

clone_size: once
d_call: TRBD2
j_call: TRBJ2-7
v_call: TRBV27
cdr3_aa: CASSLGTSGLWEQYF
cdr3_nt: TGTGCCAGCAGTTTAGGGACTAGCGGTCTCTGGGAGCAGTACTTC

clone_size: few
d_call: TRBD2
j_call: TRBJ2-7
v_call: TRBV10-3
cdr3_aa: CAISEPMGGTSGRTYEQYF
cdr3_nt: TGTGCCATCAGTGAGCCCATGGGAGGGACTAGCGGGAGGACCTACGAGCAGTACTTC

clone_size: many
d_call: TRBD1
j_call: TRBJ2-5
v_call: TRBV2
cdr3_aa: CASRGTGPQETQYF
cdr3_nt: TGTGCCAGCAGGGGGACAGGGCCCCAAGAGACCCAGTACTTC

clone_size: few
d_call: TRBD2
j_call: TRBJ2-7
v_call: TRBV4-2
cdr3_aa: CASSQSPGLAGSSYEQYF
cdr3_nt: TGTGCCAGCAGCCAATCCCCGGGACTAGCGGGGTCCTCCTACGAGCAGTACTTC

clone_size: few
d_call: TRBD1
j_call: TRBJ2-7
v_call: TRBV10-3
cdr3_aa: CAISEGTGEPYEQYF
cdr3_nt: TGTGCCATCAGTGAGGGGACAGGGGAACCCTACGAGCAGTACTTC

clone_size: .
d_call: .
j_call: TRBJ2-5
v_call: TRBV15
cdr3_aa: CATSRDREETQYF
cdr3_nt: TGTGCCACCAGCAGAGATCGAGAAGAGACCCAGTACTTC

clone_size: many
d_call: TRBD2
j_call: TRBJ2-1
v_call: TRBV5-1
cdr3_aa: CASSFSPSGRAYNEQFF
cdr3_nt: TGCGCCAGCAGCTTTAGCCCAAGCGGGAGGGCCTACAATGAGCAGTTCTTC

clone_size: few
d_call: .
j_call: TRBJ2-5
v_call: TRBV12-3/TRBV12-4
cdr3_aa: CASSPGGGWQETQYF
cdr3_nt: TGTGCCAGCAGCCCGGGCGGAGGGTGGCAAGAGACCCAGTACTTC

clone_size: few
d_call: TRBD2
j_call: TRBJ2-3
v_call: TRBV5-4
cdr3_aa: CASSSGTPQSTDTQYF
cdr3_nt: TGTGCCAGCAGCAGCGGGACCCCCCAAAGCACAGATACGCAGTATTTT

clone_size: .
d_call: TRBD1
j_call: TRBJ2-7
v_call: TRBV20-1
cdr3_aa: CSARDQGQGTFEQYF
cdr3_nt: TGCAGTGCTAGAGATCAGGGACAGGGGACCTTCGAGCAGTACTTC

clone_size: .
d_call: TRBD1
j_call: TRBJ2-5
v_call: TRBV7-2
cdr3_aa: CASSLGTEKETQYF
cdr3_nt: TGTGCCAGCAGTCTAGGGACAGAAAAAGAGACCCAGTACTTC